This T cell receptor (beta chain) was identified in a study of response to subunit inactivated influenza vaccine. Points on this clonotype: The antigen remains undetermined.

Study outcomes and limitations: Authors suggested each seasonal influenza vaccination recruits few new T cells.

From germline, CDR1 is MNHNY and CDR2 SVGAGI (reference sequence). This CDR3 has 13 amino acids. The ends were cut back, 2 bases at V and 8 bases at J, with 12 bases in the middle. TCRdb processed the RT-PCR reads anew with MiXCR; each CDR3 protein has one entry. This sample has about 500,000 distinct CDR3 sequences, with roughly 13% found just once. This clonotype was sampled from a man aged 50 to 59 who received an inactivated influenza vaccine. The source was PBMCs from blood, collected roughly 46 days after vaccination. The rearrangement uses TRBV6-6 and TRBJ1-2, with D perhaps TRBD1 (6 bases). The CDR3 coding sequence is TGTGCCAGCAGTTACGGGGGGGCGCGAGGCTACACCTTC. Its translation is CASSYGGARGYTF.